This T cell receptor beta chain was captured in a study of regulatory T cells in long-lasting Graves disease. Noted time point: persistent/refractory GD, antithyroid drugs over 5 years with positive TRAb. RNA from PBMCs was the source of the TCR library. This clonotype was picked up many times. V shed 2 bases and J 6 bases; nucleotides not matched to a gene: 8. Per the germline V gene, CDR1 is SGHRS and CDR2 is YFSETQ. The CDR3 totals 15 residues. The TCR beta library used iRepertoire HTBI primers with Arm-PCR amplification of CDR3. Via MiXCR, TCRdb re-called the multiplex PCR reads, giving one row per CDR3 protein. The sample holds hundreds of thousands of distinct CDR3 sequences, roughly 23% seen once.

The material was peripheral blood mononuclear cells (PBMCs), obtained when the disease was refractory, from a patient treated with antithyroid drugs. This receptor was identified in a female donor with Graves disease. This sequence joins TRBV5-1 and TRBJ2-7, with 10 bases matching TRBD2. The DNA of the CDR3 is TGCGCCAGCAGCTTCGGGCTAGCGGGAGAGGTCGAGCAGTACTTC. It yields the protein CASSFGLAGEVEQYF.